The 17 T cell receptor beta chains below all came from one sample that was sequenced in a study of post-analysis software for immune sequencing data. Findings of the study overall: About five TRBV segments (TRBV5-6, TRBV5-1 and TRBV20-1 among them) occurred more frequently in patients than in controls.

The antigens for these receptors are not known. Unique molecular identifiers tagged the TCR beta cDNA libraries. TCRdb itself ran the PCR reads through MiXCR, one entry per CDR3 protein. The sample has 750,000 to 900,000 distinct CDR3 sequences; 35% to 55% are singletons. Sequenced sample: blood. These receptors originate from a girl aged 5-17 years with multiple sclerosis.

The rearrangement uses TRBV29-1 and TRBJ2-7; D possibly corresponds to TRBD1 (6 bases). This CDR3 has 15 residues. Looked up from germline, CDR1 is SQVTM and CDR2 is ANQGSEA. V was cut by 4 bases and J by 4 bases, with 20 bases left in between. The CDR3 protein is CSVVGHRDKEYEQYF. CDR3 nucleotides: TGCAGCGTTGTCGGACACCGGGACAAGGAGTACGAGCAGTACTTC.

This clonotype was seen a few times. The rearrangement joins TRBV6-2 or TRBV6-3 to TRBJ2-1; D uncertain. V lost 4 bases to trimming and J lost 3 bases, with 10 bases between them. Germline V gene data show CDR1 as MNHEY and CDR2 as SVGEGT. The CDR3 contains 14 residues. CDR3 nucleotide sequence: TGTGCCAGCAGTTTAGGCAGTAACTACAATGAGCAGTTCTTC. It is translated as CASSLGSNYNEQFF.

The gene calls are TRBV15 and TRBJ2-1, with TRBD2 matching over 8 bases. Germline lookup yields CDR1 LNHNV and CDR2 YYDKDF (reference sequence). The CDR3 sequence is 14 residues long. The V gene end was trimmed by 0 bases and the J gene end by 9 bases; junction bases not matched to a gene: 4. CDR3 in DNA: TGTGCCACCAGCAGAGAAGGACTAGCCCTTGAGCAGTTCTTC. It is translated as CATSREGLALEQFF.

This rearrangement joins TRBV3-1 to TRBJ2-4; a possible D gene is TRBD1 (5 bases). Germline values: CDR1 LGHDT, CDR2 YNNKEL (reference sequence). The CDR3 runs 13 residues. V gave up 3 bases and J gave up 15 bases, with 18 bases separating them. The CDR3 loop is CASSQDPATQGYF. The CDR3 coding sequence is TGTGCCAGCAGCCAGGATCCAGCGACCCAGGGGTACTTC.

The chain couples TRBV10-3 to TRBJ2-5; 8 nucleotides line up with TRBD2. Germline loops: CDR1 ENHRY, CDR2 SYGVKD. With 0 bases clipped from V and 5 bases from J, the junction kept 8 bases outside the gene matches. This CDR3 region has 16 residues. The CDR3 sequence is CAISESSTGGPETQYF. The CDR3 coding sequence is TGTGCCATCAGTGAGTCATCGACGGGAGGGCCGGAGACCCAGTACTTC.

The sample holds a few counts of this clonotype. The chain links TRBV19 to TRBJ2-6; no firm D call. The length of the CDR3 is 17 residues. V lost 0 bases and J lost 4, with 13 bases in between. Germline CDR1 is LNHDA and CDR2 is SQIVND (reference sequence). The CDR3 here is CASSIDAEGSGANVLTF. DNA of the CDR3: TGTGCCAGTAGTATAGATGCGGAAGGTTCGGGGGCCAACGTCCTGACTTTC.

This clonotype appeared a few times. The V call is TRBV7-2, the J call TRBJ1-5; D remains ambiguous. V dropped 1 base and J dropped 4 bases, with 5 bases sitting between them. CDR3 length equals 13 residues. The germline V gene has CDR1 SGHTA and CDR2 FQGNSA. CDR3 loop: CASSLDPNQPQHF. DNA of the CDR3: TGTGCCAGCAGCTTAGACCCAAATCAGCCCCAGCATTTT. Looking up the rest from reference TRBV7-2 and TRBJ1-5 gives the full variable domain: GAGVSQSPSNKVTEKGKDVELRCDPISGHTALYWYRQSLGQGLEFLIYFQGNSAPDKSGLPSDRFSAERTGGSVSTLTIQRTQQEDSAVYLCASSLDPNQPQHFGDGTRLSIL.

The chain joins TRBV5-1 to TRBJ2-7, with 8 bases that match TRBD2. The germline V gene encodes CDR1 SGHRS and CDR2 YFSETQ. After removal of 3 bases from V and 6 bases from J, the junction contained 11 bases not matched to a gene. This CDR3 is built from 15 residues. The CDR3 nucleotides read TGCGCCAGCAGCTCCGGCGGGGGGCGGGAGTCCGAGCAGTACTTC. Amino acid sequence: CASSSGGGRESEQYF.

This clonotype was found a few times. V and J are TRBV7-9 and TRBJ1-1; no firm D call. Deletions cut 1 base from V and 1 base from J, with 7 bases between. This CDR3 has 14 amino acids. CDR1 and CDR2 (germline): SEHNR, FQNEAQ (reference sequence). The CDR3 coding sequence is TGTGCCAGCAGCTTAGATGTGGGGAACACTGAAGCTTTCTTT. Translating it yields CASSLDVGNTEAFF.

This chain connects TRBV28 to TRBJ2-1; 7 positions match TRBD2. Germline-derived CDR1 and CDR2 are MDHEN and SYDVKM. With V trimmed by 8 bases and J by 6 bases, 4 bases remained unmatched. This CDR3 comprises 12 residues. The CDR3 is CASLVAGNEQFF. The CDR3 DNA is TGTGCCAGCCTAGTAGCGGGCAATGAGCAGTTCTTC.

The V call is TRBV29-1, the J call TRBJ1-4; a weak D match, TRBD1 (5 bases). The germline V gene encodes CDR1 SQVTM and CDR2 ANQGSEA. V was clipped by 5 bases and J by 6 bases, with 13 bases between them. This CDR3 spans 13 amino acids. The CDR3, as DNA: TGCAGCGTTTCCCAGGGAGCTGATGAAAAACTGTTTTTT. Protein sequence: CSVSQGADEKLFF.

V gene TRBV4-2 combines with J gene TRBJ2-7, with D perhaps TRBD2 (6 bases). Germline V lookup: CDR1 LGHNA, CDR2 YNFKEQ. There are 16 residues in the CDR3. The ends were cut back, 0 bases at V and 6 bases at J, with 18 bases in the middle. CDR3 residues: CASSQEAGGIALEQYF. The CDR3 DNA sequence: TGTGCCAGCAGCCAAGAAGCGGGCGGGATAGCCCTCGAGCAGTACTTC.

The J gene is TRBJ1-3, the V gene TRBV12-3 or TRBV12-4; D gene unclear. CDR3 length equals 15 residues. With 4 bases removed from V and 0 bases from J, the gap between germline ends came to 10 bases. The CDR3 DNA reads TGTGCCAGCAGTTCCCGACGGACCTCTGGAAACACCATATATTTT. This gives the protein CASSSRRTSGNTIYF.

This chain links TRBV20-1 with TRBJ2-7; 13 bases line up with TRBD2. V lost 2 bases and J lost 3; bases outside the gene matches: 7. CDR1 DFQATT and CDR2 SNEGSKA come from the germline V gene (reference sequence). This CDR3 spans 16 amino acids. This CDR3 is CSARPRTSGSLYEQYF. CDR3 nucleotides: TGCAGTGCTAGACCCCGGACTAGCGGGAGTCTCTACGAGCAGTACTTC.

This clonotype was recorded once. This chain joins TRBV12-3 or TRBV12-4 and TRBJ2-3; TRBD2 agrees at 14 bases. With 3 bases clipped from V and 0 bases from J, the junction kept 5 bases outside the gene matches. The CDR3 runs to 18 residues. In DNA form, the CDR3 reads TGTGCCAGCAGTTTTTGGGGACTAGCGGGAGAGAGCACAGATACGCAGTATTTT. Amino acids: CASSFWGLAGESTDTQYF.

V gene TRBV20-1 combines with J gene TRBJ1-2; D ambiguous. V lost 0 bases and J 4 bases, leaving 12 bases between the germline ends. The CDR3 extends over 14 amino acids. Germline V CDR1 and CDR2: DFQATT, SNEGSKA (reference sequence). CDR3 bases: TGCAGTGCTAGAGATCCCGGTAAAGGCTATGGCTACACCTTC. The encoded protein is CSARDPGKGYGYTF.

This clonotype was counted between two and nine times. The chain has TRBV5-1 and TRBJ2-2; 10 bases line up with TRBD2. The V and J ends lost 4 bases and 4 bases, in that order; junction bases with no gene match: 10. This CDR3 contains 17 residues. Looked up from germline, CDR1 is SGHRS and CDR2 is YFSETQ. CDR3 sequence reads: CASSVGTSAPRTGELFF. The CDR3, as DNA: TGCGCCAGCAGCGTGGGGACTAGCGCACCGCGCACCGGGGAGCTGTTTTTT.